This TCR beta chain emerged from a study of early T cells in non-severe SARS-CoV-2 infection. The CDR3 extends over 15 amino acids. V was shortened by 5 bases and J by 5 bases, with 15 bases between the two germline ends. The V gene's germline CDR1 is SNHLY and CDR2 FYNNEI. This clonotype was counted only a few times. TCRdb re-derived calls from the 5' RACE reads in MiXCR, one entry per CDR3 protein. The sample consists of around 55,000 distinct CDR3 sequences, just under 15% of them appearing once. The chain recombines TRBV2 with TRBJ2-2; D gene ambiguous. This receptor was obtained from an adult who was a healthcare worker with PCR-confirmed SARS-CoV-2 infection or an uninfected control (not recorded which). The specimen comprised whole blood, sampled at baseline. The CDR3 sequence: CASSRVGDITGELFF. The CDR3 DNA reads TGTGCCAGCAGTAGGGTGGGCGACATTACCGGGGAGCTGTTTTTT. The complete variable domain, with remaining parts taken from reference TRBV2 and TRBJ2-2, reads EPEVTQTPSHQVTQMGQEVILRCVPISNHLYFYWYRQILGQKVEFLVSFYNNEISEKSEIFDDQFSVERPDGSNFTLKIRSTKLEDSAMYFCASSRVGDITGELFFGEGSRLTVL.